This T cell receptor beta chain is from a study of blood T cells in healthy people across ages. On the study more broadly: Per two T cells, template switching captured roughly one barcoded beta molecule. Study findings and constraints: It was the long-lived donors that had more naive CD4+ cells and higher diversity than aged donors.

With respect to this clonotype: The target antigen is unknown.

Primers used in a second PCR of roughly 6 to 11 cycles were a sample-barcoded 5' primer and a J-beta primer mix. Every sample produced at least 2.5 million CDR3-containing paired-end reads. TCRdb recomputed calls from the 5' RACE reads with MiXCR, one row per CDR3 protein. The table lists about 1.4 million distinct CDR3 sequences, around 59% of them singletons. The CDR3 is 16 amino acids. Trimming removed 1 base from V and 0 bases from J, with 7 bases in between. Germline assignment: CDR1 MGHRA and CDR2 YSYEKL. RNA extraction gave at least 5.5 micrograms of total RNA per sample. This TCR was sampled from a young man in good health. The rearrangement joins TRBV4-1 to TRBJ2-6, with D uncertain. The sample consisted of blood. This chain's CDR3 is CASSQGWISGANVLTF. DNA for the CDR3: TGCGCCAGCAGCCAAGGATGGATCTCTGGGGCCAACGTCCTGACTTTC.